The present entry profiles one T cell receptor (beta chain) with its context. CDR1 MGHRA and CDR2 YSYEKL come from the germline V gene. With V trimmed by 4 bases and J by 3 bases, 6 bases remained unmatched. This CDR3 has 15 residues. These data belong to a study of blood T cell repertoires in COVID-19. In terms of age and location, participants ranged from roughly 18 to 100 years and lived in roughly 22 US areas. Membership in each cohort depended on participant-reported clinical history. Only in-frame clones appear in the TCRdb table, and some are missing; sequencing was by immunoSEQ multiplex PCR. The sample contains 95,000 to 150,000 clones, 65% to 85% of which appear only once.

The genes are TRBV4-1 and TRBJ1-3; 7 nucleotides align to TRBD1. Sequences were obtained from PBMCs or T cells enriched from blood (not recorded which). The sequence was collected from a woman aged 25 to 45 who had recovered from COVID-19. CDR3 DNA sequence: TGCGCCAGCAGCCGAGAGGGGGCGAATGGAAACACCATATATTTT. Amino acid sequence: CASSREGANGNTIYF.